The clone carrying this T cell receptor beta chain came up a few times. Its cognate antigen is unknown. CDR3 length: 13 amino acids. CDR1 and CDR2 (germline): MDHEN, SYDVKM. The ends were cut back, 7 bases at V and 5 bases at J, with 14 bases in the middle. This sample was included in a study of T cells in Graves' hyperthyroidism and ophthalmopathy. General observations from the study: From stable hyperthyroidism, ophthalmopathy was separated by a 13 V-J model. Among thyroid clonotypes expanded above 0.001, most also appeared in blood.

RNA transcripts provided the source from which TCR beta CDR3 regions were amplified. First-round RT-PCR with HTBI primers amplified the TCR CDR3 region. MiXCR, run by TCRdb on the multiplex PCR reads, gives a single entry per CDR3 protein. Found here are 500,000 to 650,000 distinct CDR3 sequences, 15% to 20% of them singletons; the top ten hold under 20%. This chain links TRBV28 with TRBJ1-2; tentatively, D is TRBD1 (6 bases). The clonotype originates from a woman aged 18-35 years with Graves' ophthalmopathy. The sample consisted of blood. The DNA of the CDR3 is TGTGCCAGCATTGGGGGCGAAAGTTATGGCTACACCTTC. This gives the protein CASIGGESYGYTF.